The entry that follows covers one T cell receptor (beta chain) sequence. What it binds is unknown. This entry comes from a study of CXCR3-negative and CXCR3-positive naive CD8 T cells. Naive cells were sorted as CD45RO-, CCR7+, CD27+ and CD95-. The libraries of TRB cDNA were prepared using 5' RACE with UMI labels. Reprocessing the 5' RACE reads, TCRdb reports a single entry for every CDR3 protein and omits DNA. This listing includes 84,000 or so distinct CDR3 sequences. Germline-derived CDR1 and CDR2 are SGDLS and YYNGEE. The CDR3 loop spans 17 amino acids. Study results and caveats: Naive cells with CXCR3 showed TRB CDR3s that were more hydrophobic than those in CXCR3-negative naive cells.

The sequence was collected from a human donor in good health. Some clones in this sample may be carry-over from other donors' samples. This chain joins TRBV9 and TRBJ2-2; the D gene TCRdb calls, TRBD2, cannot be checked with no DNA. Material for sequencing was naive CXCR3+ CD8+ T cells from blood. Subset given: CD45RO-CCR7+CD27+CD95- naive CD8+ T cells expressing CXCR3 (TNR3+). CDR3 sequence: CASSHSSGGANTGELFF.